Presented here are 25 T cell receptor beta chains from one specimen sequenced in a study of blood T cell repertoires in COVID-19. Assay used: immunoSEQ multiplex PCR; TCRdb lists only in-frame clones, some missing. The sample includes 250,000 to 350,000 clones, over 75% of them seen just once. The sample comprised peripheral blood. Receptors originate from a woman in her fifties or sixties with active or convalescent COVID-19.

This clone was counted a single time. The rearrangement uses TRBV6-2 or TRBV6-3 and TRBJ1-5, with 10 bases aligning to TRBD1. The CDR3 consists of 15 residues. Trimming took 0 bases from V and 8 from J; bases not matched to a gene: 4. The germline gives CDR1 MNHEY, CDR2 SVGEGT. The CDR3 bases are TGTGCCAGCAGTTACTCGACAGGGGGCAGGGAGCCCCAGCATTTT. Its translation is CASSYSTGGREPQHF.

The V gene is TRBV4-3, the J gene TRBJ2-7; the match to TRBD2 covers 10 bases. The length of the CDR3 is 14 residues. Germline V CDR1 and CDR2: LGHNA, YSLEER. Losses at the gene ends were 1 base for V and 9 bases for J; bases not matched to a gene: 6. CDR3 amino acids: CASSQGLAGDRQYF. The CDR3 coding sequence is TGCGCCAGCAGCCAAGGCCTAGCGGGAGACAGGCAGTACTTC.

The chain is built from TRBV6-2 or TRBV6-3 and TRBJ2-1; 8 nucleotides match TRBD2. This CDR3 has 11 amino acids. Trimming removed 6 bases from V and 10 bases from J; junction bases left unmatched: 2. In germline, CDR1 is MNHEY, CDR2 SVGEGT. The CDR3 DNA follows: TGTGCCAGCAGCCGGGGGGGGGAGCAGTTCTTC. This encodes CASSRGGEQFF.

This chain uses TRBV19 with TRBJ1-2; 8 bases are shared with TRBD1. From germline, CDR1 is LNHDA and CDR2 SQIVND (reference sequence). The CDR3 has 17 amino acids. V lost 5 bases to trimming and J lost 4 bases; unmatched junction nucleotides: 15. The CDR3 nucleotides are TGTGCCAGTAGTTCCGAACAACCGGGACAGGCCGGCTATGGCTACACCTTC. Protein sequence: CASSSEQPGQAGYGYTF.

The chain is built from TRBV6-5 and TRBJ1-5; D perhaps matches TRBD1 (5 bases). The germline V and J ends were trimmed by 5 bases and 1 base, with 12 bases remaining between them. Per the germline V gene, CDR1 is MNHEY and CDR2 is SVGAGI. This CDR3 contains 15 residues. The CDR3 bases are TGTGCCAGCAGTCTTGGCAGGGCGAGCAATCAGCCCCAGCATTTT. Residues: CASSLGRASNQPQHF.

DNA for the CDR3: TGTGCCAGTAGTATAGGGACAGGGGGCAACTACGAGCAGTACTTC. This sequence encodes CASSIGTGGNYEQYF. The rearrangement uses TRBV19 and TRBJ2-7, with 11 bases identical to TRBD1. Trimming cost V 1 base and J 3 bases; bases outside gene matches: 2. The CDR3 length is 15 residues. Germline CDR1 and CDR2: LNHDA and SQIVND (reference sequence).

J is TRBJ2-1 and V is TRBV7-9; D is unclear. V dropped 5 bases and J dropped 0 bases, with 14 bases sitting between them. Looked up from germline, CDR1 is SEHNR and CDR2 is FQNEAQ (reference sequence). The CDR3 spans 16 residues. DNA for the CDR3: TGTGCCAGCAGCGCGGCCCCTTTTGGCTCCTACAATGAGCAGTTCTTC. This gives the protein CASSAAPFGSYNEQFF.

The chain combines TRBV28 with TRBJ1-3, with 11 positions matching TRBD1. There are 14 residues in the CDR3. CDR1 and CDR2 from the germline V gene are MDHEN and SYDVKM. The J segment lost 5 bases and the V segment lost 8 bases, leaving 5 bases of the junction unmatched. The DNA for the CDR3 is TGTGCCAGCTACGGACAGGGGGCCCGAAACACCATATATTTT. Translation: CASYGQGARNTIYF.

The chain has TRBV5-4 and TRBJ1-3; D is perhaps TRBD1 (6 bases). V lost 0 bases and J 2 bases, leaving 15 bases between the germline ends. CDR1 is SGHNT, CDR2 YYREEE, per germline (reference sequence). The CDR3 is 17 amino acids. CDR3 in amino acids: CASSLAGVGATGNTIYF. DNA of the CDR3: TGTGCCAGCAGCTTGGCTGGTGTGGGGGCGACTGGAAACACCATATATTTT.

The V and J genes are TRBV19 and TRBJ1-5, with TRBD1 as a possible D gene (5 bases). CDR3 length: 13 amino acids. Looked up from germline, CDR1 is LNHDA and CDR2 is SQIVND (reference sequence). The V end lost 1 base, the J end lost 5 bases, and 6 bases lay between the germline ends. CDR3: CASSIGGHQPQHF. DNA of the CDR3: TGTGCCAGTAGTATAGGGGGCCATCAGCCCCAGCATTTT.

The V gene is TRBV7-2, the J gene TRBJ1-1; the D gene is possibly TRBD1 (5 bases). CDR3 length equals 13 residues. The V gene's germline CDR1 is SGHTA and CDR2 FQGNSA. The V gene lost 3 bases and the J gene lost 4 bases, with 9 bases spanning the gap. In DNA, the CDR3 is TGTGCCAGCAGCTTCAGGGTAGCCACTGAAGCTTTCTTT. Its protein is CASSFRVATEAFF.

The sample holds one count of this clone. CDR3 sequence: CASSQGRQGWPGYTF. The DNA of the CDR3 is TGCGCCAGCAGCCAAGGCAGACAGGGATGGCCTGGCTACACCTTC. The chain combines TRBV4-1 with TRBJ1-2; 7 nucleotides align to TRBD1. Germline V gene sequence: CDR1 MGHRA, CDR2 YSYEKL. The length of the CDR3 is 15 residues. V shed 1 base, J shed 7 bases, and the junction held 9 bases outside the gene matches.

This clone was observed a few times. V gene TRBV2 combines with J gene TRBJ1-5; 7 bases agree with TRBD1. This CDR3 comprises 15 residues. The V segment lost 6 bases and the J segment 9 bases; nucleotides outside the gene matches: 14. The germline CDR1 and CDR2 sequences are SNHLY and FYNNEI. The CDR3 nucleotides read TGTGCCAGCAGCCCGAGGACAGGCATCGCTCGGCCCCAGCATTTT. Its protein is CASSPRTGIARPQHF.

CDR3 loop: CASSEGVGGTGGSGYTF. The DNA of the CDR3 is TGTGCCAGCAGTGAAGGGGTTGGCGGGACAGGGGGATCTGGCTACACCTTC. The V and J genes are TRBV2 and TRBJ1-2; 11 nucleotides agree with TRBD1. In germline, CDR1 is SNHLY, CDR2 FYNNEI. J lost 7 bases, V lost 1 base, and 11 bases had no gene match. This CDR3 is 17 amino acids long.

The chain employs TRBV4-1 and TRBJ2-7; TRBD2 matches 10 bases. Trimming cost V 0 bases and J 5 bases; bases outside gene matches: 1. This CDR3 is built from 14 residues. The germline CDR1 and CDR2 sequences are MGHRA and YSYEKL. CDR3 residues: CASSQELAGNEQYF. CDR3 bases: TGCGCCAGCAGCCAAGAACTAGCGGGAAACGAGCAGTACTTC.

The gene calls are TRBV7-9 and TRBJ1-6; TRBD1 aligns across 10 bases. From germline, CDR1 is SEHNR and CDR2 FQNEAQ (reference sequence). The CDR3 is 16 amino acids. The ends lost 5 bases at V and 7 bases at J; junction bases unmatched: 8. The CDR3: CASSLGQGRPNSPLHF. For the CDR3, the DNA is TGTGCCAGCAGCCTGGGACAGGGGCGGCCGAATTCACCCCTCCACTTT.

V gene TRBV27 combines with J gene TRBJ2-7; 8 nucleotides line up with TRBD1. The germline gives CDR1 MNHEY, CDR2 SMNVEV (reference sequence). Unmatched junction bases numbered 9, after V lost 8 bases and J lost 3 bases. This CDR3 spans 14 amino acids. The CDR3 spells CASQRGQGLYEQYF. The CDR3 DNA is TGTGCCAGCCAGAGAGGACAGGGCCTCTACGAGCAGTACTTC.

The chain joins TRBV6-2 or TRBV6-3 to TRBJ1-2; 8 bases agree with TRBD1. The CDR3 is 15 residues long. Trimming removed 2 bases from V and 7 bases from J; junction bases left unmatched: 9. CDR1 is MNHEY, CDR2 SVGEGT, per germline. CDR3 sequence reads: CASSYPGQGLGGYTF. The CDR3 DNA is TGTGCCAGCAGTTACCCCGGACAGGGTCTTGGTGGCTACACCTTC.

This chain uses TRBV7-2 with TRBJ2-7, with 7 bases fitting TRBD1. The CDR3 contains 14 residues. Germline values: CDR1 SGHTA, CDR2 FQGNSA. With V trimmed by 5 bases and J by 0 bases, 4 bases remained unmatched. CDR3 coding DNA: TGTGCCAGCAGCCGGCAGGGGGACTCCTACGAGCAGTACTTC. It translates to CASSRQGDSYEQYF.

The V gene is TRBV25-1, the J gene TRBJ1-3; 11 bases line up with TRBD1. The CDR3 has 15 amino acids. With 3 bases clipped from V and 2 bases from J, the junction kept 0 bases outside the gene matches. Germline loops: CDR1 MGHDK, CDR2 SYGVNS. Here the CDR3 DNA reads TGTGCCAGCAGTGAGGGACAGGGGGCTGGAAACACCATATATTTT. Amino acids: CASSEGQGAGNTIYF.

The chain couples TRBV5-6 to TRBJ1-1; 9 bases fit TRBD1. The CDR3 is made up of 14 amino acids. Germline V CDR1 and CDR2: SGHDT, YYEEEE. Trimming took 4 bases from V and 6 from J; bases not matched to a gene: 7. In DNA, the CDR3 is TGTGCCAGCAGCCCGTCCCGGGACAGGGCTGAAGCTTTCTTT. Protein sequence: CASSPSRDRAEAFF. Filled out from reference TRBV5-6 and TRBJ1-1, the complete variable domain reads DAGVTQSPTHLIKTRGQQVTLRCSPKSGHDTVSWYQQALGQGPQFIFQYYEEEERQRGNFPDRFSGHQFPNYSSELNVNALLLGDSALYLCASSPSRDRAEAFFGQGTRLTVV.

The rearrangement joins TRBV1 to TRBJ2-4; the table's D call, TRBD2, has no DNA check behind it. TRBV1 is annotated as a pseudogene. This CDR3 has 18 residues. The CDR3 sequence: CTSSQDPSLLAGKNIQYF. The CDR3 DNA follows: TGCACCAGCAGCCAAGATCCCAGTCTACTAGCGGGGAAAAACATTCAGTACTTC.

V and J are TRBV2 and TRBJ1-4; D remains ambiguous. Germline loops: CDR1 SNHLY, CDR2 FYNNEI. CDR3 length: 15 residues. V was trimmed by 3 bases and J by 3 bases, leaving 11 bases between them. Here the CDR3 reads CASSEGGQANEKLFF. The CDR3 coding sequence is TGTGCCAGCAGTGAGGGAGGGCAGGCTAATGAAAAACTGTTTTTT.

The chain recombines TRBV7-2 with TRBJ2-7, with a tentative D call TRBD2 (5 bases). Deletions cut 3 bases from V and 6 bases from J, with 12 bases between. Germline CDR1 and CDR2: SGHTA and FQGNSA. The CDR3 is made up of 13 amino acids. In nucleotides, the CDR3 is TGTGCCAGCAGCTTCACCCAGGACTCCGAGCAGTACTTC. Its protein product is CASSFTQDSEQYF.

CDR3 loop: CASSERGNEQYF. CDR3 DNA sequence: TGTGCCAGCAGCGAAAGGGGTAACGAGCAGTACTTC. The chain recombines TRBV4-2 with TRBJ2-7; D perhaps matches TRBD1 (5 bases). CDR1 is LGHNA, CDR2 YNFKEQ, per germline. This CDR3 is 12 amino acids long. Deletions cut 5 bases from V and 5 bases from J, with 10 bases between.